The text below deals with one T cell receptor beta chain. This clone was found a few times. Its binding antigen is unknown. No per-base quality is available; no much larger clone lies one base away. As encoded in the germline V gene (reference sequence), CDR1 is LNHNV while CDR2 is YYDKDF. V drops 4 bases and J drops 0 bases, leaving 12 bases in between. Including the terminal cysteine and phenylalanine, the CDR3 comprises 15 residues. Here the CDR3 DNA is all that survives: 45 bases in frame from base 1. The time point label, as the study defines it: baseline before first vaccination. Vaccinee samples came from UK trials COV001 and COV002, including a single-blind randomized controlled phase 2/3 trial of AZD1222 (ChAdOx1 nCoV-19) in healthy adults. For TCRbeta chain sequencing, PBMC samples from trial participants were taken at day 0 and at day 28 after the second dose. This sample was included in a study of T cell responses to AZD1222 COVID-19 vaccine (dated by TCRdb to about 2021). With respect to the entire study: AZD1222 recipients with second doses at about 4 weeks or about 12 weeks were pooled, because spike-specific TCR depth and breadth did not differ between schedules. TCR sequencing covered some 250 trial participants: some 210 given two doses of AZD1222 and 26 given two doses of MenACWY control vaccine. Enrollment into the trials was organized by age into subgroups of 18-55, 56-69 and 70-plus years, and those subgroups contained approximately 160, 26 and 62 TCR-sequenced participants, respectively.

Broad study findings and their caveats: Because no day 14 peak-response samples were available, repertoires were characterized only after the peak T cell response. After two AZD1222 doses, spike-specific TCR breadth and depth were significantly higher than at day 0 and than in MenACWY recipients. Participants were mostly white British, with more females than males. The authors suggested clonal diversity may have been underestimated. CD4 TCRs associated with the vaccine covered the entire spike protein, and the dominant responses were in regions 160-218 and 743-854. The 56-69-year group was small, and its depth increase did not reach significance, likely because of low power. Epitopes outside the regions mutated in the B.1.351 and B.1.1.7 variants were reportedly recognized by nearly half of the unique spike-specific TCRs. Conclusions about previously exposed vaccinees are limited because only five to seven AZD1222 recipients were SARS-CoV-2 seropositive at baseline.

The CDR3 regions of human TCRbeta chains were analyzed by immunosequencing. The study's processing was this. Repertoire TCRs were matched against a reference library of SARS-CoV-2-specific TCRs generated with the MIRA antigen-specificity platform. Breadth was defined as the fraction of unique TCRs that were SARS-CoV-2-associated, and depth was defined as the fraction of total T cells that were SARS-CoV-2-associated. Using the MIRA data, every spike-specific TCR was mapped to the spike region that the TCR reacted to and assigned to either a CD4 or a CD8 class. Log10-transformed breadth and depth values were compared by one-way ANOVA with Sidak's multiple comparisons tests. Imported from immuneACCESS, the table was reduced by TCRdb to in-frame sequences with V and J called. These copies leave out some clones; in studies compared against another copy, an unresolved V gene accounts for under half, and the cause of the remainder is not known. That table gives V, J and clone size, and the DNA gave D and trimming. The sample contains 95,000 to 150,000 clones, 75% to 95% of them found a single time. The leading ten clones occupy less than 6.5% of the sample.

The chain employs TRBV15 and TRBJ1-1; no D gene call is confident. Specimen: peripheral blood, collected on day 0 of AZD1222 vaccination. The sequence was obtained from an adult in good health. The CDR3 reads CATSKYQALNTEAFF. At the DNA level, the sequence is TGTGCCACCAGCAAGTACCAGGCCCTGAACACTGAAGCTTTCTTT. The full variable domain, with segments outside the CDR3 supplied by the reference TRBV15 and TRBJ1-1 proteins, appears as DAMVIQNPRYQVTQFGKPVTLSCSQTLNHNVMYWYQQKSSQAPKLLFHYYDKDFNNEADTPDNFQSRRPNTSFCFLDIRSPGLGDTAMYLCATSKYQALNTEAFFGQGTRLTVV.